A single sample is the source of the 13 T cell receptor beta chains below, sequenced in a study of spatial heterogeneity in lung cancer. TCRdb processed the 5' RACE reads anew with MiXCR; each CDR3 protein has one entry. The data show around 110,000 distinct CDR3 sequences, with 12% seen just once and approximately 15% held by the top ten. Time point described: blood at routine non-recurrence follow-up after resection. Unsorted samples of tumor, nontumor lung or frozen PBMC had their whole RNA sequenced. The sample consisted of PBMCs, taken at follow-up. The receptors shown here come from a male donor with early-stage non-small cell lung cancer.

The table lists this clonotype with a few counts. The chain is built from TRBV4-3 and TRBJ1-4; D is ambiguous. Looked up from germline, CDR1 is LGHNA and CDR2 is YSLEER. This CDR3 is 14 amino acids long. The V gene lost 2 bases and the J gene lost 5 bases, with 9 bases spanning the gap. The CDR3 bases are TGCGCCAGCAGCCAAAATAGCGGAAATGAAAAACTGTTTTTT. Amino acids: CASSQNSGNEKLFF.

Concerning this clonotype: One end of the junction is discordant with germline, which a read error may explain. CDR3 amino acids: CACSLHGGTERNTQYF. DNA of the CDR3: TGTGCCTGCAGCTTGCACGGGGGGACAGAGAGAAATACGCAGTATTTT. This chain connects TRBV5-6 to TRBJ2-3; perhaps D is TRBD1 or TRBD2 (7 bases each). The CDR3 covers 16 residues. The V gene's germline CDR1 is SGHDT and CDR2 YYEEEE.

This sequence joins TRBV10-3 and TRBJ2-7, with 7 nucleotides matching TRBD1. The ends lost 2 bases at V and 3 bases at J; junction bases unmatched: 4. The CDR3 loop spans 14 amino acids. Per germline, CDR1 ENHRY and CDR2 SYGVKD. CDR3 sequence reads: CAISEQTGSYEQYF. The CDR3 DNA sequence: TGTGCCATCAGTGAGCAGACAGGGAGCTACGAGCAGTACTTC.

V usage is TRBV6-1 and J usage is TRBJ2-5; D gene unclear. V gave up 10 bases and J gave up 3 bases, with 6 bases separating them. Germline lookup yields CDR1 MNHNS and CDR2 SASEGT. The length of the CDR3 is 10 residues. In DNA form, the CDR3 reads TGTGCCACGCAGGAAGAGACCCAGTACTTC. It yields the protein CATQEETQYF.

This clonotype was picked up a small number of times. This chain joins TRBV7-2 and TRBJ1-4, with D uncertain. V lost 0 bases, J lost 7 bases, and 15 bases lay in between. The CDR3 sequence is 16 residues long. CDR1 SGHTA and CDR2 FQGNSA come from the germline V gene. CDR3 protein: CASSLARWASGEKLFF. In DNA, the CDR3 is TGTGCCAGCAGCTTAGCGAGATGGGCCAGCGGTGAAAAACTGTTTTTT.

This clonotype was found a few times. Here the CDR3 DNA reads TGTGCCAGCAGTGTCGGAGGGAGTCGGGATACGCAGTATTTT. Protein: CASSVGGSRDTQYF. The V call is TRBV28, the J call TRBJ2-3; a weak D match, TRBD2 (6 bases). Germline assignment: CDR1 MDHEN and CDR2 SYDVKM. The V end was cut by 5 bases, the J end by 6 bases, with 15 bases between. The CDR3 has 14 residues.

J is TRBJ2-3 and V is TRBV7-2; unclear D gene. Trimming pared 4 bases from V and 7 bases from J, leaving 21 bases between. Germline CDR1 SGHTA, CDR2 FQGNSA. CDR3 length: 16 residues. The CDR3 DNA reads as TGTGCCAGCAGCTCCCCTTTGGCCCCCGTTTTAAATACGCAGTATTTT. It codes for CASSSPLAPVLNTQYF.

This clonotype was found many times. The J gene is TRBJ1-2, the V gene TRBV28; no clear D. Germline CDR1 is MDHEN and CDR2 is SYDVKM. There are 12 residues in the CDR3. V gave up 8 bases and J gave up 2 bases, with 9 bases separating them. The CDR3 coding sequence is TGTGCCAGCTATGGTGGGAACTATGGCTACACCTTC. Translation: CASYGGNYGYTF.

This clonotype was recorded many times. Here the CDR3 reads CASSDGVEAFF. The CDR3 nucleotides are TGCGCCAGCAGTGACGGAGTTGAAGCTTTCTTT. The chain is built from TRBV10-2 and TRBJ1-1; the D is unclear. V lost 3 bases, J lost 7 bases, and 6 bases lay in between. Germline V gives CDR1 WSHSY, CDR2 SAAADI. The CDR3 has 11 amino acids.

The gene calls are TRBV4-2 and TRBJ1-5; D is unresolved. The CDR3 is 15 residues long. V was pared by 0 bases and J by 1 base, with 7 bases between. Germline loops: CDR1 LGHNA, CDR2 YNFKEQ. CDR3: CASSQESGSNQPQHF. Written as DNA, the CDR3 is TGTGCCAGCAGCCAAGAAAGTGGGAGCAATCAGCCCCAGCATTTT.

This clonotype was counted once. J is TRBJ2-7 and V is TRBV5-5; no clear D gene. V was shortened by 3 bases and J by 4 bases, with 5 bases between the two germline ends. This CDR3 contains 11 residues. Germline V lookup: CDR1 SGHKS, CDR2 YYEKEE (reference sequence). CDR3 coding DNA: TGTGCCAGCAGCTCGCCTTACGAGCAGTACTTC. Protein product: CASSSPYEQYF.

The gene calls are TRBV12-3 or TRBV12-4 and TRBJ2-3, with 12 bases identical to TRBD2. There are 15 residues in the CDR3. V was clipped by 5 bases and J by 2 bases; unmatched bases: 2. The CDR3 region is CASSPSGGATDTQYF. In nucleotides, the CDR3 is TGTGCCAGCAGTCCTAGCGGGGGGGCCACAGATACGCAGTATTTT.

This clonotype was counted many times. The chain uses TRBV10-1 and TRBJ2-1; maybe TRBD1 (5 bases). V lost 8 bases and J 3 bases, leaving 17 bases between the germline ends. The germline CDR1 and CDR2 sequences are WNHNN and SYGVQD (reference sequence). The CDR3 runs to 15 residues. The CDR3 region is CASSPQTEYYNEQFF. The DNA for the CDR3 is TGCGCCAGCTCACCCCAGACAGAATACTACAATGAGCAGTTCTTC.